This TCR beta chain was sequenced for a study of blood T cell repertoires in COVID-19. This clone appeared a single time. The method was immunoSEQ multiplex PCR; TCRdb's version includes in-frame clones alone and lacks a portion of them. Here the sample spans tens of thousands of clones, approximately 90% being singletons. The V and J ends lost 3 bases and 5 bases respectively, with 20 bases between them. This CDR3 spans 16 amino acids. Germline V gene sequence: CDR1 SGHKS, CDR2 YYEKEE (reference sequence). This chain joins TRBV5-5 and TRBJ2-5, with D perhaps TRBD2 (6 bases). The clonotype was recovered from a woman older than 75 with active COVID-19. Sequenced material: peripheral blood. The CDR3 region has the DNA TGTGCCAGCAGCTACGGACTAACGGGGCGCGGGGAGACCCAGTACTTC. It translates to CASSYGLTGRGETQYF.